A single T cell receptor (beta chain) is shown here with its context. No antigen is known for it. No per-base quality is available; no much larger clone lies one base away. The sample belongs to a study of blood T cell repertoires in COVID-19 (TCRdb year 2020). Study-level background: Samples from collaborators originated in the United States, Italy and Spain and spanned both the acute and convalescent phases of COVID-19. The prospective study material was composed of cDNA or gDNA derived from T cells, B-cell-depleted T cells, or PBMCs. Subjects who had been exposed to COVID-19, were actively infected with it, or had recovered from it provided the deeply sampled blood TCRbeta repertoires that made up the dataset. The repertoires were made available in a free public database intended to serve as a resource for research on the immune response to SARS-CoV-2. Where HLA class I and class II types were available, the types were taken from metadata supplied by the sample provider, not from assay-based typing. Nearly every sample came with metadata listing a de-identified subject ID, COVID-19 status, age in years and sex. Samples came from the ongoing ImmuneRACE study (first 160 participants) plus 1,254 subjects from 6 global collaborators. Results the study describes overall, beyond this receptor: The amount of clinical and demographic metadata varied by source and participant and was provided uncurated.

In Seattle, one collaborating source enrolled patients while the infection was active and tracked those patients longitudinally over the course of disease. Whole blood was collected in K2EDTA tubes by collaborating institutions according to the institutions' own protocols. For TCRbeta analysis, collaborators shipped samples in one of three forms: frozen whole blood, isolated PBMCs, or DNA extracted from either of those sample types. TCRbeta CDR3 regions were amplified from genomic DNA using the immunoSEQ Assay, a bias-controlled multiplex PCR. For the original study's pipeline: Within the assay, amplification of reference gene primers was used to estimate how many nucleated cells each sample contained. Sequence reads were collapsed and filtered to measure the absolute abundance of every unique TCRbeta CDR3 rearrangement. For each sample, productive Simpson clonality was calculated as the square root of Simpson's diversity index across productive rearrangements. Here the immuneACCESS table is served through TCRdb, limited to in-frame sequences with V and J called. Missing clones are a known gap in these copies; in checked studies unresolved V genes cover under half, and the rest lacks a known reason. The V and J calls and the clone size are those of that table, but D and trimming were determined from the DNA. This sample has roughly 25,000 clones in its table, and roughly four fifths of those were observed once. Over 2% of the sample rests with the top ten.

V is shortened by 5 bases, J by 7 bases, and the region joining them spans 15 bases. Including the terminal cysteine and phenylalanine, the CDR3 comprises 13 residues. Just the 39-base CDR3 DNA is kept, in frame starting at base 1. The germline V gene gives CDR1 as SGHDT and CDR2 as YYEEEE. This receptor was taken from a woman in her 70s with COVID-19, enrolled during active disease. Sequencing was done on a sample of peripheral blood. The receptor chain draws on TRBV5-6 and TRBJ1-1, with a weak D call of TRBD1 (6 bases match). This receptor has the CDR3 CASSNSLRGEAFF. The nucleotides read TGTGCCAGCAGTAACAGCCTCAGGGGTGAAGCTTTCTTT.